A selection of T cell receptor beta chains follows, all from one sample in a study of early T cells in non-severe SARS-CoV-2 infection. MiXCR, run by TCRdb on the 5' RACE reads, gives a single entry per CDR3 protein. The data contain 60,000 to 75,000 distinct CDR3 sequences, about an eighth of them seen just once; the ten biggest clones take up approximately 6.4%. Material for sequencing was whole blood. All receptors derive from an adult who was a healthcare worker with PCR-confirmed SARS-CoV-2 infection or an uninfected control (not recorded which). CDR3s include the opening cysteine and the closing phenylalanine or tryptophan. A D gene is named only where the DNA matches it firmly. Not all rows give a size; the values are once, few, many and, for expanded clones, a class.

d_call	j_call	clone_size	v_call	cdr3_aa	cdr3_nt
-	TRBJ2-3	-	TRBV24-1	CATSDRRLSGGTDTQYF	TGTGCCACCAGTGACCGACGACTGAGCGGAGGCACAGATACGCAGTATTTT
-	TRBJ1-6	many	TRBV6-5	CASRDSFGSPLHF	TGTGCCAGCAGAGACTCGTTCGGCTCACCCCTCCACTTT
-	TRBJ2-7	many	TRBV6-2/TRBV6-3	CASRPSDPMGLKQYF	TGTGCCAGCAGGCCCTCCGATCCGATGGGTTTGAAGCAGTACTTC
-	TRBJ1-2	many	TRBV3-1	CASSKEQRNYGYTF	TGTGCCAGCAGCAAAGAACAGAGGAACTATGGCTACACCTTC
TRBD2	TRBJ2-7	many	TRBV5-5	CASSSRRLAGAYEQYF	TGTGCCAGCAGCTCCCGGCGGCTAGCGGGGGCCTACGAGCAGTACTTC
TRBD2	TRBJ2-3	few	TRBV4-1	CASSSLLTGTSGEGDTQYF	TGCGCCAGCAGCTCGCTTCTAACCGGGACTAGCGGGGAGGGAGATACGCAGTATTTT
-	TRBJ2-2	few	TRBV18	CASSPPKGITGELFF	TGTGCCAGCTCACCACCGAAAGGAATAACCGGGGAGCTGTTTTTT
-	TRBJ1-1	-	TRBV9	CASSVDPGTEAFF	TGTGCCAGCAGCGTAGATCCGGGCACTGAAGCTTTCTTT
-	TRBJ2-5	-	TRBV5-1	CASGGQTQETQYF	TGCGCCAGCGGAGGACAAACACAAGAGACCCAGTACTTC
TRBD1	TRBJ1-2	few	TRBV29-1	CSGEPGQGF	TGCAGCGGTGAACCGGGACAGGGGTTC
TRBD2	TRBJ2-3	-	TRBV11-2	CASSAGASKDTQYF	TGTGCCAGCAGCGCGGGAGCTAGCAAAGATACGCAGTATTTT
-	TRBJ2-3	few	TRBV19	CASSIRGGTGTDTQYF	TGTGCCAGTAGCATCAGAGGCGGGACAGGCACAGATACGCAGTATTTT